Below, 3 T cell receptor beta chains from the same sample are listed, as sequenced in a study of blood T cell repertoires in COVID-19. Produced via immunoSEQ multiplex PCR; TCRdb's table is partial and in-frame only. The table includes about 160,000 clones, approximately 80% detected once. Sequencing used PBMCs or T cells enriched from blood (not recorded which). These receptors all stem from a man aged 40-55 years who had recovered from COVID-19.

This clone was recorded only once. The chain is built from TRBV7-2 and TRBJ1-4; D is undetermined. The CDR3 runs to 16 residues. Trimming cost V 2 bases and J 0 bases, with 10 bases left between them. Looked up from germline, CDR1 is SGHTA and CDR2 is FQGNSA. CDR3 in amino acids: CASSLMSRATNEKLFF. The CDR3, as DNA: TGTGCCAGCAGCTTAATGTCGAGGGCAACTAATGAAAAACTGTTTTTT. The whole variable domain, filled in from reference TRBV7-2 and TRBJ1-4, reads GAGVSQSPSNKVTEKGKDVELRCDPISGHTALYWYRQSLGQGLEFLIYFQGNSAPDKSGLPSDRFSAERTGGSVSTLTIQRTQQEDSAVYLCASSLMSRATNEKLFFGSGTQLSVL.

This CDR3 reads CATSDLTGNYGYTF. The CDR3 DNA sequence: TGTGCCACCAGTGATTTGACAGGGAACTATGGCTACACCTTC. The chain employs TRBV24-1 and TRBJ1-2, with D perhaps TRBD1 (6 bases). The CDR3 length is 14 residues. CDR1 KGHDR and CDR2 SFDVKD come from the germline V gene. Between the trimmed V and J ends, which lost 0 bases and 2 bases, there was a span of 6 bases.

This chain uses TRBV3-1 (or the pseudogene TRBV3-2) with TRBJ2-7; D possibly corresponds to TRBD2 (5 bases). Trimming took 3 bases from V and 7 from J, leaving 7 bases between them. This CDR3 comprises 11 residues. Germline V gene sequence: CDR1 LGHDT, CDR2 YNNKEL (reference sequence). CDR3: CASSQTGEQYV. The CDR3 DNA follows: TGTGCCAGCAGCCAGACGGGGGAGCAGTACGTC.